This is a list of T cell receptor beta chains from one sample in a study of blood T cells in healthy people across ages. MiXCR was run by TCRdb on the 5' RACE reads, yielding one entry per CDR3 protein. The table records roughly 800,000 distinct CDR3 sequences, about a quarter of them present only once. These data are also associated with another study on T cells of mothers and their children.

Specimen: blood. The receptors stem from a boy between 5 and 17 years old in good health. Both conserved end residues are part of each CDR3. Fields, in order: J gene, D gene, clone size, V gene, CDR3 DNA, CDR3 protein. A D gene is named only where the DNA matches it firmly. Some rows have no size entry. The others give once, few or many, or a class for an expanded clone.

TRBJ1-1 | - | - | TRBV7-3 | TGTGCCAGCAGCCCGCTCCTCGGCAGGGTGGATGAGAACACTGAAGCTTTCTTT | CASSPLLGRVDENTEAFF
TRBJ2-5 | TRBD2 | - | TRBV15 | TGTGCCACCAGCAGAGATCGGCCCCCTCCGACTAGCGGGGGGGCTAAGGAGACCCAGTACTTC | CATSRDRPPPTSGGAKETQYF
TRBJ2-1 | - | many | TRBV5-1 | TGCGCCAGCAGCTTGTACAGGGACAAGCAGTTCTTC | CASSLYRDKQFF
TRBJ1-4 | - | - | TRBV6-1 | TGTGCCAGCAGTGGGATCGACAGGAATGAAAAACTGTTTTTT | CASSGIDRNEKLFF
TRBJ2-1 | - | - | TRBV9 | TGTGCCAGCAGCGTAGACGAGCTAGCGATATACGATGAGCAGTTCTTC | CASSVDELAIYDEQFF
TRBJ2-7 | TRBD1 | few | TRBV7-9 | TGTGCCGGCAGCTTACAAGGACAGGGTCTCGAGCAGTACTTC | CAGSLQGQGLEQYF
TRBJ2-1 | - | - | TRBV5-5 | TGTGCCAGCAGCTTGGAGCAGATAGCTTACAATGAGCAGTTCTTC | CASSLEQIAYNEQFF
TRBJ1-3 | - | - | TRBV2 | TGTGCCAGCAGCCCGGGACCGCTCTCTGGAAACACCATATATTTT | CASSPGPLSGNTIYF
TRBJ1-2 | - | few | TRBV29-1 | TGCAGCGTTGGGGGGGCAGGGGAGCTCTATGGCTACACCTTC | CSVGGAGELYGYTF
TRBJ1-6 | - | once | TRBV5-1 | TGCGCCAGCAGTGATGTTCAGGCCCAAAATTCACCCCTCCACTTT | CASSDVQAQNSPLHF
TRBJ2-3 | - | - | TRBV7-2 | TGTGCCAGCAGCTTACTCTACACAGATACGCAGTATTTT | CASSLLYTDTQYF
TRBJ1-2 | - | - | TRBV7-2 | TGTGCCAGCAGCTTAAGCTTCGACAAGAGCTATGGCTACACCTTC | CASSLSFDKSYGYTF
TRBJ1-4 | - | - | TRBV12-3/TRBV12-4 | TGTGCCAGCAGTTTAGACAGGTGGGATGAAAAACTGTTTTTT | CASSLDRWDEKLFF
TRBJ1-3 | TRBD1 | - | TRBV12-3/TRBV12-4 | TGTGCCAGCAGTTCCAGGGGGCCTGGAAACACCATATATTTT | CASSSRGPGNTIYF
TRBJ2-5 | - | few | TRBV9 | TGTGCCAGCAGCGTTGAAGCACAAGAGACCCAGTACTTC | CASSVEAQETQYF
TRBJ1-3 | - | - | TRBV20-1 | TGCAGTGCGGCTCCAGTATCCGGAGCTGGAAACACCATATATTTT | CSAAPVSGAGNTIYF
TRBJ2-5 | - | - | TRBV7-7 | TGTGCCAGCAGCTTAAACGGGGGTGAAAGGGAGACCCAGTACTTC | CASSLNGGERETQYF
TRBJ1-2 | - | - | TRBV6-1 | TGTGCCAGCAGTGAAGACAGTGGGCCAGCCTATGGCTACACCTTC | CASSEDSGPAYGYTF
TRBJ2-1 | - | few | TRBV4-1 | TGCGCCAGCAGCCAAGAGTTTACGCATTCCTACAATGAGCAGTTCTTC | CASSQEFTHSYNEQFF
TRBJ2-7 | TRBD1 | - | TRBV28 | TGTGCCAGCAGCAGCCGGGACAGAAGATCCTACGAGCAGTACTTC | CASSSRDRRSYEQYF
TRBJ1-3 | - | few | TRBV3-1 | TGTGCCAGCAGCCAAGGTGGACGGTCCTACACTACTGGAAACACCATATATTTT | CASSQGGRSYTTGNTIYF
TRBJ1-6 | - | once | TRBV2 | TGTGCCAGCAGTGAGAGGGACGCCATCTCCTATAATTCACCCCTCCACTTT | CASSERDAISYNSPLHF
TRBJ1-2 | - | few | TRBV7-9 | TGTGCCAGCAGCTTTATCGAGGGCGTGGGGAATGGCTACACCTTC | CASSFIEGVGNGYTF
TRBJ2-7 | - | few | TRBV15 | TGTGCCACCAGACCGACACATACCTACGAGCAGTACTTC | CATRPTHTYEQYF
TRBJ2-1 | - | few | TRBV9 | TGTGCCAGCAGCGTCCAGGACCCCCCGTGGGAGCAGTTCTTC | CASSVQDPPWEQFF